This T cell receptor beta chain appears in the sequencing data of a study of graft-versus-host responses after intestinal transplantation. The authors processed graft tissue to release intraepithelial and lamina propria lymphocytes. V lost 5 bases to trimming and J lost 2 bases, with 15 bases between them. CDR1 is SGHVS and CDR2 is FQNEAQ in the germline V gene. CDR3 size: 15 residues. Profiled with immunoSEQ multiplex PCR; TCRdb holds only in-frame clones, not every one. The repertoire holds more than 50,000 clones, with around 90% as singletons. The rearrangement uses TRBV7-8 and TRBJ1-2; no clear D gene. The material sequenced was ileum tissue, taken about 350 days after transplant. The TCR was taken from a human patient who received an intestinal transplant, so some T cells may come from the graft donor. CDR3 coding DNA: TGTGCCAGCAGCCCAATGAGGGCTATGAACTATGGCTACACCTTC. This translates into CASSPMRAMNYGYTF.